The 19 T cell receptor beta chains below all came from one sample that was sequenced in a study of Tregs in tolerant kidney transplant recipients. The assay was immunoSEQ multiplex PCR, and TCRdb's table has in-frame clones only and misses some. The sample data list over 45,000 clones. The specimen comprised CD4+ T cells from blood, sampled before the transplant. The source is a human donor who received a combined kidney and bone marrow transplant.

The sequenced CDR3 bases are TGTGCCTGGAACCCCGGGACTAGCGTGGATCAAGAGACC. Translation: CAWNPGTSVDQET. From start to end, the CDR3 is CAWNPGTSVDQETQYF. This chain uses TRBV30 with TRBJ2-5; 10 nucleotides align to TRBD2. The read ends 3 residues early relative to the CDR3; the germline J gene fills the gap. The CDR3 totals 16 residues. Per the germline V gene, CDR1 is GTSNPN and CDR2 is SVGIG (reference sequence). Unmatched junction bases numbered 10, after V lost 4 bases and J lost 2 bases. Combining the CDR3 with reference TRBV30 and TRBJ2-5 gives the whole variable domain SQTIHQWPATLVQPVGSPLSLECTVEGTSNPNLYWYRQAAGRGLQLLFYSVGIGQISSEVPQNLSASRPQDRQFILSSKKLLLSDSGFYLCAWNPGTSVDQETQYFGPGTRLLVL.

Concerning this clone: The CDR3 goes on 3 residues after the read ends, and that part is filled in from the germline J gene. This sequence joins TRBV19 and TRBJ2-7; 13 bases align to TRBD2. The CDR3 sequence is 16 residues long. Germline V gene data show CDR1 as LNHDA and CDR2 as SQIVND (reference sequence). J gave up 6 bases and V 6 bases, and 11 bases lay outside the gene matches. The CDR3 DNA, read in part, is TGTGCCAGTAGCAAAACACTAGCGGGAGGGCCGGGCGAG. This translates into CASSKTLAGGPGE. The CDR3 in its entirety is CASSKTLAGGPGEQYF.

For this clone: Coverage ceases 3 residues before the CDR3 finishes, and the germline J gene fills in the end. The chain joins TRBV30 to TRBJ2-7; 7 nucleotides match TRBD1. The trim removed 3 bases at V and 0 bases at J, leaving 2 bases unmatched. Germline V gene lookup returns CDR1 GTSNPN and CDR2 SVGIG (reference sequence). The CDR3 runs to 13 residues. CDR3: CAWRTGLSYEQYF. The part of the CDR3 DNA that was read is TGTGCCTGGAGGACAGGGCTCTCCTACGAG.

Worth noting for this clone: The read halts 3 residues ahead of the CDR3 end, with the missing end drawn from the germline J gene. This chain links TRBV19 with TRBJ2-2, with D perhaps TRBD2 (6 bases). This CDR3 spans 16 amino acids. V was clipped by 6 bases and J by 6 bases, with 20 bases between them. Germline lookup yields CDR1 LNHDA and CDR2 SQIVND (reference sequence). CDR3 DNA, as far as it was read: TGTGCCAGTAGCACCGGGGGACTCCGTCCGGCCGGGGAG. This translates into CASSTGGLRPAGE. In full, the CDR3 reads CASSTGGLRPAGELFF. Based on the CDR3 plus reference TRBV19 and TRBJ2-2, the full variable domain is DGGITQSPKYLFRKEGQNVTLSCEQNLNHDAMYWYRQDPGQGLRLIYYSQIVNDFQKGDIAEGYSVSREKKESFPLTVTSAQKNPTAFYLCASSTGGLRPAGELFFGEGSRLTVL.

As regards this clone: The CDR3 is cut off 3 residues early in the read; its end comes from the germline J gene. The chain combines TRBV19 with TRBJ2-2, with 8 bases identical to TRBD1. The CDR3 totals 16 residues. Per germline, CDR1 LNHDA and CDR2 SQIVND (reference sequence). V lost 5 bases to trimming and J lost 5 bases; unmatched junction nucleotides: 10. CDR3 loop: CASSAGQGWGTGELFF. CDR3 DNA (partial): TGTGCCAGTAGTGCCGGACAGGGCTGGGGGACCGGGGAG.

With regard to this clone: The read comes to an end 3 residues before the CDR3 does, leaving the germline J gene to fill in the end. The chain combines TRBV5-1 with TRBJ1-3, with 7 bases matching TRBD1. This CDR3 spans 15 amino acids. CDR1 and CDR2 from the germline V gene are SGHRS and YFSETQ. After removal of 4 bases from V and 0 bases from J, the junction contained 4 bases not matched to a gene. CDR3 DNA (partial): TGCGCCAGCAGCACCGGGACAGTCTCTGGAAACACC. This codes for CASSTGTVSGNT. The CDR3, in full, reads CASSTGTVSGNTIYF.

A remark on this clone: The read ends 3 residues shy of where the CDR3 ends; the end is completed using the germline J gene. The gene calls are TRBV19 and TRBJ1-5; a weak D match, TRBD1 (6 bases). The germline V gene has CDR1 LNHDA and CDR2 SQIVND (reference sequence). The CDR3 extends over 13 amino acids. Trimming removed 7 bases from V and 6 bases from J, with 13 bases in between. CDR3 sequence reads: CASKGKGGQPQHF. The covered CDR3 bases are TGTGCCAGTAAAGGGAAAGGGGGTCAGCCC.

Incomplete CDR3 DNA: TGTGCCAGCAGTGAAGCGACGACAGTCTACGAG. Translation gives CASSEATTVYE. The whole CDR3 protein reads CASSEATTVYEQYF. The chain links TRBV2 to TRBJ2-7; maybe TRBD1 (5 bases). The CDR3 end lies 3 residues beyond the end of the read and is filled in from the germline J gene. The CDR3 is 14 residues long. Trimming left V 0 bases short and J 3 bases short, with 9 bases between. CDR1 and CDR2 (germline): SNHLY, FYNNEI.

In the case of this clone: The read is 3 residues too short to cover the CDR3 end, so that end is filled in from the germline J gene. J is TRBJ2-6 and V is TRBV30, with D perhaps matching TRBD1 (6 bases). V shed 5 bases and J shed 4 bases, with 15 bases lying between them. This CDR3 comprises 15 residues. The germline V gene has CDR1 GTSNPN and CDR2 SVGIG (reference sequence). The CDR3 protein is CAWSTGSSGANVLTF. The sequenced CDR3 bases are TGTGCCTGGTCTACAGGGAGCTCCGGGGCCAACGTC. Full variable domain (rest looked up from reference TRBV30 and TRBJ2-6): SQTIHQWPATLVQPVGSPLSLECTVEGTSNPNLYWYRQAAGRGLQLLFYSVGIGQISSEVPQNLSASRPQDRQFILSSKKLLLSDSGFYLCAWSTGSSGANVLTFGAGSRLTVL.

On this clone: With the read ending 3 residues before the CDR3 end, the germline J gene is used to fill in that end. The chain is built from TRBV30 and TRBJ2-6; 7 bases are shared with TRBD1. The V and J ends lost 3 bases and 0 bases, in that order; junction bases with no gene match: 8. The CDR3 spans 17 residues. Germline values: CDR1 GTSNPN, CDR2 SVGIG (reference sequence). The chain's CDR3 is CAWSWTGEVSGANVLTF. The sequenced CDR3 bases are TGTGCCTGGAGCTGGACAGGCGAAGTCTCTGGGGCCAACGTC.

CDR3 amino acids: CSAVTSGHGTDTQYF. Partial CDR3 DNA: TGCAGTGCTGTTACTAGCGGGCACGGCACAGATACG. The rearrangement links TRBV20-1 to TRBJ2-3; 9 bases are shared with TRBD2. The sequenced fragment ends 3 residues before the CDR3 boundary, so the rest is inferred from the germline J gene. Germline V gene sequence: CDR1 DFQATT, CDR2 SNEGSKA (reference sequence). There are 15 residues in the CDR3. V dropped 5 bases and J dropped 1; count of bases not matched to a gene: 7.

The sequenced CDR3 bases are TGTGCCATCAGTTCAGCGGCGAACACTGAA. This translates into CAISSAANTE. The entire CDR3 protein is CAISSAANTEAFF. The chain joins TRBV10-3 to TRBJ1-1, with no clear D. Read data end 3 residues before the CDR3 end; the end is taken from the germline J gene. The V gene lost 5 bases and the J gene lost 1 base, with 8 bases spanning the gap. The CDR3 length is 13 residues. The germline CDR1 and CDR2 sequences are ENHRY and SYGVKD.

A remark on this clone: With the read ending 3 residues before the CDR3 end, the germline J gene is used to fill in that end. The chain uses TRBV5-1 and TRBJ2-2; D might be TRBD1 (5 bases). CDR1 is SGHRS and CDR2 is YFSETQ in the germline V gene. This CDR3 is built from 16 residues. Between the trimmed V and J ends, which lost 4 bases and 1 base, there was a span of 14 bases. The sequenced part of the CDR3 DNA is TGCGCCAGCAGCCCTTATGGGCAGGGGAACACCGGGGAG. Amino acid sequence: CASSPYGQGNTGE. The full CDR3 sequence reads CASSPYGQGNTGELFF.

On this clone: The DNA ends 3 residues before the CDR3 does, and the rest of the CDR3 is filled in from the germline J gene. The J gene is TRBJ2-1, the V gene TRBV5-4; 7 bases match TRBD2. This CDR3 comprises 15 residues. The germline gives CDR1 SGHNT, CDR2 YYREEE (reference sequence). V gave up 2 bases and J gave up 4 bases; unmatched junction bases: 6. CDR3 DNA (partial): TGTGCCAGCAGCTTACTAGCGAGGCCTTACAATGAG. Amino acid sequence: CASSLLARPYNE. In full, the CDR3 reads CASSLLARPYNEQFF.

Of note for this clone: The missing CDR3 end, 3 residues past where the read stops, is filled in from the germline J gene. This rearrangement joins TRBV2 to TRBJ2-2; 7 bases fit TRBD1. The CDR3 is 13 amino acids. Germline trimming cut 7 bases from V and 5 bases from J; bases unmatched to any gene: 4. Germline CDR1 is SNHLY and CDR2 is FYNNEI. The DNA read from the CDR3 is TGTGCCAGCAAGGGGGCGCGTACCGGGGAG. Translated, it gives CASKGARTGE. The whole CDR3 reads CASKGARTGELFF.

CDR3 amino acids: CAWSVLAMQETQYF. The covered CDR3 bases are TGTGCCTGGAGTGTACTCGCAATGCAAGAGACC. The chain links TRBV30 to TRBJ2-5; D uncertain. From the germline J gene comes the end of the CDR3, since the read stops 3 residues before it. The CDR3 consists of 14 residues. Germline assignment: CDR1 GTSNPN and CDR2 SVGIG (reference sequence). Trimming pared 0 bases from V and 2 bases from J, leaving 10 bases between.

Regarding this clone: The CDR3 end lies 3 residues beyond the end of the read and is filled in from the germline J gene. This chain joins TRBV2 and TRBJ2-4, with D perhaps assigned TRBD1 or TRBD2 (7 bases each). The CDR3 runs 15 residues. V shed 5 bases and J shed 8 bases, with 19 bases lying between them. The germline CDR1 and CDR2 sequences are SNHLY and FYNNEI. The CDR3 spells CASSSTGEGVYIQYF. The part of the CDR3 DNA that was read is TGTGCCAGCAGTTCTACAGGGGAGGGTGTATACATT.

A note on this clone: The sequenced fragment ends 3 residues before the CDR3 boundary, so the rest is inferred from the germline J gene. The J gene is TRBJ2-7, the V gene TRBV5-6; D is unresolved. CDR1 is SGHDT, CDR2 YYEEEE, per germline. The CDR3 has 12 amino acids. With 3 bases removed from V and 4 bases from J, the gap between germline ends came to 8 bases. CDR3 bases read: TGTGCCAGCAGCTGGCGCGGATACGAG. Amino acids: CASSWRGYE. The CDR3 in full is CASSWRGYEQYF.

Incomplete CDR3 DNA: TGCAGTGCTTACCCTGGACAGGCAGATACG. Protein: CSAYPGQADT. The full CDR3 sequence reads CSAYPGQADTQYF. This chain links TRBV20-1 with TRBJ2-3, with TRBD1 matching 7 bases. The CDR3 end lies 3 residues beyond the end of the read and is filled in from the germline J gene. The length of the CDR3 is 13 residues. From germline, CDR1 is DFQATT and CDR2 SNEGSKA (reference sequence). After removal of 5 bases from V and 4 bases from J, the junction contained 6 bases not matched to a gene.